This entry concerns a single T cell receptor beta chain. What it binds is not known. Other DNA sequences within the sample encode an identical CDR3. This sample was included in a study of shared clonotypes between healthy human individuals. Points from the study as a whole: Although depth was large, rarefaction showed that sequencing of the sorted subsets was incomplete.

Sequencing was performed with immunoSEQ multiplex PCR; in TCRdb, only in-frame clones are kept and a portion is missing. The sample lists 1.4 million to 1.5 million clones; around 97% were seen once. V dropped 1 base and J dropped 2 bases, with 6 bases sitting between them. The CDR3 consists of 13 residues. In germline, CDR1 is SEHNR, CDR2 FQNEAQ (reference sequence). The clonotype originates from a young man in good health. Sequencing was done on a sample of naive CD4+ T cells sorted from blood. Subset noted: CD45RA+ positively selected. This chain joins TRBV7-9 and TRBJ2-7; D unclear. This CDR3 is CASSLDGPYEQYF. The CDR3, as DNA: TGTGCCAGCAGCTTAGACGGTCCCTACGAGCAGTACTTC.